This T cell receptor beta chain comes out of a study of shared T cell receptors in the human thymus. Some clones are missing from TCRdb's copy, which holds only in-frame ones; the method was immunoSEQ multiplex PCR. The table lists hundreds of thousands of clones, 80% to 90% of them singletons. The germline V gene encodes CDR1 MNHNY and CDR2 SVGAGI (reference sequence). V was pared by 5 bases and J by 1 base, with 18 bases between. The CDR3 spans 16 residues. This sample also appeared in a second study, on human thymus T cells. From that second work: Healthy Finnish infants undergoing corrective surgery for congenital heart defects were used as donors. Resections from corrective heart surgery provided thymus tissue. Blood and thymic repertoires both appeared biased in V and J gene usage. Related work found strong thymic repertoire overlap between unrelated individuals.

The TCR comes from a boy under three years old with a congenital heart defect. This rearrangement joins TRBV6-6 to TRBJ2-7; D is possibly TRBD1 (6 bases). Sample: thymocytes. In DNA form, the CDR3 reads TGTGCCAGCAGTGGGACACCAAGTCGTAGTTCCTACGAGCAGTACTTC. Amino acid sequence: CASSGTPSRSSYEQYF.